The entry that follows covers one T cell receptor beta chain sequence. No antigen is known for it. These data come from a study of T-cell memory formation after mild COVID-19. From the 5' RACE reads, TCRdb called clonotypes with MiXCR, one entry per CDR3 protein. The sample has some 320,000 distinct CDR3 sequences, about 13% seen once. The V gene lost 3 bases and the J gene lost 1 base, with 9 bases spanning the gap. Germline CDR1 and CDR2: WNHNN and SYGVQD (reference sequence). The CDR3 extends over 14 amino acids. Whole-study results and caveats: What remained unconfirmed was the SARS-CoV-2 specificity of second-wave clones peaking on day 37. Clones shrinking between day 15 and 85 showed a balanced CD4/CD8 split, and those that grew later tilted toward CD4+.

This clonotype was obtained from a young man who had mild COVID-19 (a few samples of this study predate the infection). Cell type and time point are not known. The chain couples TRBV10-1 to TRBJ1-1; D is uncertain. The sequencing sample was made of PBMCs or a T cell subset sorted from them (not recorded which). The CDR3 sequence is CASSDSRRNTEAFF. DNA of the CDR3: TGCGCCAGCAGTGATAGCCGGAGGAACACTGAAGCTTTCTTT.